The T cell receptor (beta chain) under discussion was sequenced for a study of blood T cell repertoires in COVID-19. Across the study: Material from acute and convalescent COVID-19 was sourced from the United States, Italy and Spain. From T cells, B-cell-depleted T cells, or PBMCs came the material, which was cDNA or gDNA.

Under the authors' procedure: Estimates of nucleated cell counts were drawn from the amplification of reference gene primers. Method: immunoSEQ multiplex PCR; TCRdb's copy keeps in-frame clones and lacks some. V and J calls and clone size are as listed in that table; D and trimming were resolved from the DNA. The sample records a few hundred thousand clones, around 85% being singletons. CDR3 length: 18 residues. V lost 1 base and J lost 1, with 15 bases in between. CDR1 is SGHRS, CDR2 YFSETQ, per germline. Clinical history as reported by participants underpinned cohort assignment. The receptor was derived from a middle-aged woman with acute COVID-19. Sequencing was done on a sample of PBMCs or T cells enriched from blood (not recorded which). The rearrangement uses TRBV5-1 and TRBJ2-6; possibly TRBD1 for D (6 bases). CDR3 nucleotides: TGCGCCAGCAGCTTGAACAGGGTGGGTCCGTCTGGGGCCAACGTCCTGACTTTC. It translates to CASSLNRVGPSGANVLTF. The full variable domain, its missing parts supplied by reference TRBV5-1 and TRBJ2-6, is KAGVTQTPRYLIKTRGQQVTLSCSPISGHRSVSWYQQTPGQGLQFLFEYFSETQRNKGNFPGRFSGRQFSNSRSEMNVSTLELGDSALYLCASSLNRVGPSGANVLTFGAGSRLTVL.